Listed here are 15 T cell receptor beta chains from one sample, sequenced in a study of T cells in Graves' hyperthyroidism and ophthalmopathy. TCR beta CDR3 region amplification was performed from RNA transcripts. An initial round of RT-PCR targeting the TCR CDR3 relied on the HTBI primer set. TCRdb redid the calling of the multiplex PCR reads with MiXCR, one entry per CDR3 protein. This table holds hundreds of thousands of distinct CDR3 sequences, roughly 13% found once. The sequenced sample consisted of blood. These receptors were taken from a woman aged 18-29 years with Graves' hyperthyroidism.

This chain joins TRBV7-2 and TRBJ1-1; D not resolved. Trimming cost V 3 bases and J 6 bases, with 11 bases left between them. The CDR3 has 13 residues. The germline gives CDR1 SGHTA, CDR2 FQGNSA. The CDR3 region has the DNA TGTGCCAGCAGCTTTGGGAAGGGCGCTGAAGCTTTCTTT. It is translated as CASSFGKGAEAFF.

The J gene is TRBJ2-5, the V gene TRBV28, with D perhaps TRBD1 (6 bases). The CDR3 contains 14 residues. Germline V gene data show CDR1 as MDHEN and CDR2 as SYDVKM. Trimming removed 6 bases from V and 6 bases from J, with 17 bases in between. The CDR3 DNA is TGTGCCAGCAGCTTAGTAGGGGGTGTGAAGACCCAGTACTTC. Translating gives CASSLVGGVKTQYF.

Many counts were recorded for this clonotype. The chain carries TRBV12-5 and TRBJ1-2; tentative D call: TRBD1 (6 bases). V lost 1 base, J lost 4 bases, and 19 bases lay in between. CDR3 size: 17 residues. Germline values: CDR1 LGHNT, CDR2 FRNRAP. The CDR3 DNA is TGTGCTAGTGGTTTGGCCCTCGGACAGTCCTTTTTCTATGGCTACACCTTC. Its protein is CASGLALGQSFFYGYTF.

This clonotype was observed at least ten times. The V and J genes are TRBV7-8 and TRBJ2-3; TRBD2 is a possible D gene (5 bases). With 3 bases removed from V and 6 bases from J, the gap between germline ends came to 13 bases. This CDR3 has 14 amino acids. The germline gives CDR1 SGHVS, CDR2 FQNEAQ. In DNA form, the CDR3 reads TGTGCCAGCAGCTTTGTCACCGGGGAGGATACGCAGTATTTT. It encodes CASSFVTGEDTQYF.

This clonotype showed up many times. The CDR3 DNA follows: TGTGCCAGCAGGCGTTATCAGGGGGCCCACTCCTACGAGCAGTACTTC. Translated, it gives CASRRYQGAHSYEQYF. V usage is TRBV7-3 and J usage is TRBJ2-7, with 8 bases identical to TRBD1. The germline CDR1 and CDR2 sequences are SGHTA and FQGTGA. The CDR3 runs to 16 residues. The trim removed 6 bases at V and 0 bases at J, leaving 10 bases unmatched.

The sample holds many counts of this clonotype. The V and J genes are TRBV28 and TRBJ2-7; D possibly corresponds to TRBD2 (5 bases). Trimming removed 5 bases from V and 5 bases from J, with 19 bases in between. Germline lookup yields CDR1 MDHEN and CDR2 SYDVKM. This CDR3 has 15 amino acids. The CDR3 DNA follows: TGTGCCAGCAGTCCCTGGACGTTGGAGGAGGACGAGCAGTACTTC. The encoded protein is CASSPWTLEEDEQYF.

This clonotype was found many times. The gene calls are TRBV5-1 and TRBJ2-7; tentatively, D is TRBD2 (6 bases). V was trimmed by 4 bases and J by 7 bases, leaving 21 bases between them. Germline CDR1 and CDR2: SGHRS and YFSETQ. The CDR3 sequence is 15 residues long. The CDR3 protein is CASSGGTPQPLEQYF. For the CDR3, the DNA is TGCGCCAGCAGCGGCGGGACTCCACAACCTCTTGAGCAGTACTTC.

The chain couples TRBV19 to TRBJ2-3, with D possibly TRBD1 on 7 matching bases. Trimming cost V 5 bases and J 4 bases, with 22 bases left between them. Germline V gives CDR1 LNHDA, CDR2 SQIVND (reference sequence). CDR3 length equals 17 residues. The DNA of the CDR3 is TGTGCCAGTAGTCCCCAAAGGAGGGGGCTAGGTGCAGATACGCAGTATTTT. Translated, it gives CASSPQRRGLGADTQYF.

This clonotype was observed a handful of times. This may arise from a read error, as a much more abundant clone is one base away. This chain links TRBV11-2 with TRBJ1-1, with TRBD1 matching 9 bases. V was clipped by 5 bases and J by 1 base; unmatched bases: 5. This CDR3 comprises 15 residues. Germline-derived CDR1 and CDR2 are SGHAT and FQNNGV. CDR3 nucleotide sequence: TGTGCCAGCAGCGGGACGGGACAGGGGAACACTGAAGCTTTCTTT. Encoded protein: CASSGTGQGNTEAFF.

The rearrangement uses TRBV5-6 and TRBJ2-5; D perhaps matches TRBD2 (6 bases). The CDR3 length is 14 residues. Germline V gene data show CDR1 as SGHDT and CDR2 as YYEEEE. V was trimmed by 5 bases and J by 5 bases, leaving 16 bases between them. As DNA, the CDR3 is TGTGCCAGCAGTTTCGGGGCGGGGAGGGAGACCCAGTACTTC. Its protein is CASSFGAGRETQYF.

The CDR3 coding sequence is TGCAGCGTTATCACGGACCTCTCGCAGTACTTC. Its translation: CSVITDLSQYF. The V call is TRBV29-1, the J call TRBJ2-7; no clear D. Trimming took off 5 bases at V and 9 bases at J, with 14 bases between the two ends. The CDR3 length is 11 residues. Germline V CDR1 and CDR2: SQVTM, ANQGSEA.

This clonotype was recorded at least ten times. J is TRBJ2-3 and V is TRBV28; TRBD2 is a possible D gene (8 bases). The germline gives CDR1 MDHEN, CDR2 SYDVKM. The length of the CDR3 is 16 residues. V lost 7 bases to trimming and J lost 0 bases, with 17 bases between them. The CDR3 sequence is CASTREGAPSTDTQYF. The CDR3 nucleotides read TGTGCCAGCACCCGGGAGGGGGCCCCAAGCACAGATACGCAGTATTTT.

The V and J genes are TRBV20-1 and TRBJ1-1; D remains ambiguous. Germline loops: CDR1 DFQATT, CDR2 SNEGSKA (reference sequence). The CDR3 is 11 amino acids. The CDR3 bases are TGCATTTTTCCGGGGAACACTGAAGCTTTCTTT. This sequence encodes CIFPGNTEAFF.

This clonotype was observed at least ten times. The CDR3 region is CASSPPWGGLEAFF. The CDR3 DNA sequence: TGTGCCAGCAGCCCGCCGTGGGGGGGCCTTGAAGCTTTCTTT. The gene calls are TRBV7-9 and TRBJ1-1; tentative D call: TRBD1 (6 bases). CDR3 length: 14 amino acids. Germline V gene lookup returns CDR1 SEHNR and CDR2 FQNEAQ (reference sequence). V was clipped by 5 bases and J by 7 bases, with 17 bases between them.

This clonotype was seen a few times. This chain links TRBV20-1 with TRBJ1-3; 10 positions match TRBD1. V was clipped by 6 bases and J by 0 bases; unmatched bases: 5. Per the germline V gene, CDR1 is DFQATT and CDR2 is SNEGSKA (reference sequence). The CDR3 runs 15 residues. CDR3 in DNA: TGCAGTGCGCGGGACAGGGGCCTCTCTGGAAACACCATATATTTT. Translation gives CSARDRGLSGNTIYF.